This T cell receptor beta chain was found in a study of low-dose radiotherapy and immunotherapy resistance in tumors. The germline gives CDR1 SGHDN, CDR2 FVKESK. With 0 bases removed from V and 10 bases from J, the gap between germline ends came to 16 bases. The CDR3 runs 15 residues. Covering alpha and beta chains, TRAV- and TRBV-specific primers were used for the first-strand cDNA. TCR amplification used roughly 18 PCR cycles, a constant-region primer and a V-primer adapter. Isolated mRNA underwent amplification by in vitro transcription. TCRdb re-called the reads with MiXCR, one entry per CDR3 protein. Seen here are around 14,000 distinct CDR3 sequences, roughly 50% observed once, and the top ten hold about 3.7%.

The TCR sequence derives from a human donor with advanced metastatic prostate, ovarian, gallbladder or colorectal cancer (not recorded which). This table probably holds off-target reads from a library built for another chain. The V and J genes are TRBV14 and TRBJ2-1; tentative D call: TRBD2 (6 bases). The CDR3 sequence is CASSQDNRELGEQFF. CDR3 bases: TGTGCCAGCAGCCAAGATAATCGGGAGTTAGGGGAGCAGTTCTTC.